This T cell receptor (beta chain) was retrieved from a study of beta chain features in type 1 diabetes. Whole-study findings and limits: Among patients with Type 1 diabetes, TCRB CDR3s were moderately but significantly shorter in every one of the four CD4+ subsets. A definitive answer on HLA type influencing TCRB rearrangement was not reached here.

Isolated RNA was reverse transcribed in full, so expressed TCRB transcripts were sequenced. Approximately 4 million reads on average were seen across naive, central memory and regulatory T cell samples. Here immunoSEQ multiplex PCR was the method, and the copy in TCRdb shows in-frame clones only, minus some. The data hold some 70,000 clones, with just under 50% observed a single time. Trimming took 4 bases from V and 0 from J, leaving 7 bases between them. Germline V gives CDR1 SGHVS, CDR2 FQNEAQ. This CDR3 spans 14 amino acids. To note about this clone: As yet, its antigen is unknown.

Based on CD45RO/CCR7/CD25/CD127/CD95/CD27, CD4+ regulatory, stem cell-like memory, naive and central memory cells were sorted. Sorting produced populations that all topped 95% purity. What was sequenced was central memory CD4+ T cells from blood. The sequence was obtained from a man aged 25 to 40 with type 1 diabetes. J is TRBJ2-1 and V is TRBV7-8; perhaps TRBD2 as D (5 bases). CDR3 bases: TGTGCCAGCAGCTGGAGGAGCTCCTACAATGAGCAGTTCTTC. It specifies CASSWRSSYNEQFF.